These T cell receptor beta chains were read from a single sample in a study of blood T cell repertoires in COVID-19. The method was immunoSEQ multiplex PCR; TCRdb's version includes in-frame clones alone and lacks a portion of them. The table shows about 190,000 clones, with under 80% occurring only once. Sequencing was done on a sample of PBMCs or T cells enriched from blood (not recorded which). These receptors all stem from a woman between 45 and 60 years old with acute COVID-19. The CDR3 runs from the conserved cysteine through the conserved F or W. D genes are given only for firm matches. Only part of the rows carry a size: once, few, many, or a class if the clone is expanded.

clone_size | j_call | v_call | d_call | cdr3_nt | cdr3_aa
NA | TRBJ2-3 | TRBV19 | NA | TGTGCCAGTAGTATGTCGGGAACAGATACGCAGTATTTT | CASSMSGTDTQYF
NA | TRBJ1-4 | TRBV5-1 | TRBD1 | TGCGCCAGCAGCTCGCAATCAGGGGGAGTTAATGAAAAACTGTTTTTT | CASSSQSGGVNEKLFF
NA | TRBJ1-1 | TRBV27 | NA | TGTGCCAGCAGTTTCGGGGGGAACACTGAAGCTTTCTTT | CASSFGGNTEAFF
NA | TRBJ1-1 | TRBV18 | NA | TGTGCCAGCTCACAGACCGACAGGAACACTGAAGCTTTCTTT | CASSQTDRNTEAFF
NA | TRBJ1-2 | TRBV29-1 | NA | TGCAGCGTTGAGGGATTGGAGGGGAGAGCTAACTATGGCTACACCTTC | CSVEGLEGRANYGYTF
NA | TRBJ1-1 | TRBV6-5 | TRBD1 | TGTGCCAGCAGCTCCGGGACAGGAGGTCACACTGAAGCTTTCTTT | CASSSGTGGHTEAFF
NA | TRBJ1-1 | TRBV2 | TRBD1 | TGTGCCAGCCGGTTGGGACAGGGGTTTACTGAAGCTTTCTTT | CASRLGQGFTEAFF
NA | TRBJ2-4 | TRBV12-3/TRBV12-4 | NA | TGTGCCAGCAGTTTAAATGGCAGAGGGGGTCGGTACTTC | CASSLNGRGGRYF
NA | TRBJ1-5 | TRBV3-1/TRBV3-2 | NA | TGTGCCAGCAGCCAAGAGGGCGGGTTGGGCAATCAGCCCCAGCATTTT | CASSQEGGLGNQPQHF
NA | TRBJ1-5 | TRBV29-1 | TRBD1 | TGCAGCGTTGATTCGGGGTTCGGGGGACAGATTAATCAGCCCCAGCATTTT | CSVDSGFGGQINQPQHF
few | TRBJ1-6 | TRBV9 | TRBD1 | TGTGCCAGCAGCCCGCTCGGACAGGGGAATCCCTATAATTCACCCCTCCACTTT | CASSPLGQGNPYNSPLHF
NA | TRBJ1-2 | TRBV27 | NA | TGTGCCAGCAGTTTATCTGGGTGGAGCCGTGGCTACACCTTC | CASSLSGWSRGYTF
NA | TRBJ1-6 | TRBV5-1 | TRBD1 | TGCGCCAGCAGCACCGGGGACAGGGGGAATTCACCCCTCCACTTT | CASSTGDRGNSPLHF
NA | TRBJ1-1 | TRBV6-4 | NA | TGTGCCAGCAGTGACGAAGGCGGGATGAACACTGAAGCTTTCTTT | CASSDEGGMNTEAFF
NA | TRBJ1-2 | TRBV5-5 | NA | TGTGCCAGCAGCGACCCCGCGGGGACCAACTATGGCTACACCTTC | CASSDPAGTNYGYTF
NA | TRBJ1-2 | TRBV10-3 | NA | TGTGCCATCAGTGAGCCAGACAGAGCTAACTATGGCTACACCTTC | CAISEPDRANYGYTF
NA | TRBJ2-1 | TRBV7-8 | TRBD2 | TGTGCCAGCAGCCTACGGGGACTAGCCGGCAATGAGCAGTTCTTC | CASSLRGLAGNEQFF
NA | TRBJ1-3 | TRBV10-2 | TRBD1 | TGCGCCAGCAGTGAGTCAAACGGGACCGGGACAGGGGGTTACACCATATATTTT | CASSESNGTGTGGYTIYF
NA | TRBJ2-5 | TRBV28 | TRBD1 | TGTGCCAGCAGACCAGAGGACAGGGGAGCGGAGACCCAGTACTTC | CASRPEDRGAETQYF
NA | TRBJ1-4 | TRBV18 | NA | TGTGCCAGCTCACCAGCGTCCACTAATGAAAAACTGTTTTTT | CASSPASTNEKLFF
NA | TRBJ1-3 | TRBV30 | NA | TGTGCCTGGAGTCAGATCTCTGGAAACACCATATATTTT | CAWSQISGNTIYF
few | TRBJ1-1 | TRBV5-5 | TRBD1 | TGTGCCAGCAGCTCGGAGACAGGGACGAACACTGAAGCTTTCTTT | CASSSETGTNTEAFF
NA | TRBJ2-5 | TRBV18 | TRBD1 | TGTGCCAGCTCACCCATAATTGTCCTCAGGGGGACAGAGACCCAGTACTTC | CASSPIIVLRGTETQYF
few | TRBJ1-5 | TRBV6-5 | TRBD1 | TGTGCCAGCAGAGCAGGGGGCGCGAACAATCAGCCCCAGCATTTT | CASRAGGANNQPQHF
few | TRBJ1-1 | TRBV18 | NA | TGTGCCAGCTCACTAATGGACAGCTCACAGGCTGAAGCTTTCTTT | CASSLMDSSQAEAFF
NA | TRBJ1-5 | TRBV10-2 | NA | TGCGCCAGCAGACTCAGGATGGGTCAGCCCCAGCATTTT | CASRLRMGQPQHF
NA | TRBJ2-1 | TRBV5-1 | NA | TGCGCCAGCCGAGACAGCAGTGTCCATTGGAACAATGAGCAGTTCTTC | CASRDSSVHWNNEQFF
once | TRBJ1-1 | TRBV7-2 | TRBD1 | TGTGCCAGCAGCTCGACAGGGGTGGGTACTGAAGCTTTCTTT | CASSSTGVGTEAFF
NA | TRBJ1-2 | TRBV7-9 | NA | TGTGCCAGCACGAGGTGGGGGGACTATGGCTACACCTTC | CASTRWGDYGYTF
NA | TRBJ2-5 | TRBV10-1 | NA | TGCGCCAGCAGTGACCGAAGGGGGAGAAGAGAGACCCAGTACTTC | CASSDRRGRRETQYF
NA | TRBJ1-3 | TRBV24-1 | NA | TGTGCCACCAGTGCGGCAGGTGGAAACACCATATATTTT | CATSAAGGNTIYF